A selection of T cell receptor beta chains follows, all from one sample in a study of cytomegalovirus exposure and HLA in healthy donors. Sequencing was performed with immunoSEQ multiplex PCR; in TCRdb, only in-frame clones are kept and a portion is missing. The sample consists of some 97,000 clones, 84% of them appearing once. Sequenced material: PBMCs. The origin of the receptors is a young woman in good health and CMV-seronegative. Both conserved end residues are part of each CDR3. Fields, in order: clone size, J gene, V gene, D gene, CDR3 DNA, CDR3 protein. D genes are given only for firm matches. Rows give clone size only sometimes, using once, few, many, or a class for an expanded clone.

.	TRBJ1-2	TRBV5-1	TRBD1	TGCGCCAGCAGCTTGGGACAGGGAAGCGGCTACACCTTC	CASSLGQGSGYTF
few	TRBJ2-7	TRBV6-5	.	TGTGCCAGCAGTTACTCGAGGACCTACGAGCAGTACTTC	CASSYSRTYEQYF
.	TRBJ2-1	TRBV5-4	TRBD2	TGTGCCAGCAGCCTGGGACTAGGCGGCAATGAGCAGTTCTTC	CASSLGLGGNEQFF
few	TRBJ2-7	TRBV28	.	TGTGCCAGCAGTTTATCCAATTCCTACGAGCAGTACTTC	CASSLSNSYEQYF
.	TRBJ2-3	TRBV5-4	TRBD2	TGTGCCAGCATCCCCAGCGGGAGGGCCACAGATACGCAGTATTTT	CASIPSGRATDTQYF
.	TRBJ2-1	TRBV4-3	.	TGCGCCAGCAGCCAAGCGGGACTCACTGGGGATGAGCAGTTCTTC	CASSQAGLTGDEQFF
.	TRBJ1-5	TRBV28	.	TGTGCCAGCAGTTCTGGACAGTTCGGGAATCAGCCCCAGCATTTT	CASSSGQFGNQPQHF
.	TRBJ2-7	TRBV28	TRBD2	TGTGCCAGCAGTACGATCCGAGCGGGGGGGCCACAGGGGGACGAGCAGTACTTC	CASSTIRAGGPQGDEQYF
few	TRBJ2-7	TRBV6-1	TRBD1	TGTGCCAGCAGTGAGGGGGACAGCTCCTACGAGCAGTACTTC	CASSEGDSSYEQYF
.	TRBJ2-4	TRBV28	.	TGTGCCAGCAGATCTGGACAGTTTGAAAACATTCAGTACTTC	CASRSGQFENIQYF
few	TRBJ2-1	TRBV13	.	TGTGCCAGCAGCTTACCCGGGGGAACCTACAATGAGCAGTTCTTC	CASSLPGGTYNEQFF
.	TRBJ2-7	TRBV19	TRBD1	TGTGCCAGTAGTATTAGGGGGACAGGGGACTACGAGCAGTACTTC	CASSIRGTGDYEQYF
.	TRBJ1-6	TRBV4-3	.	TGCGCCAGCAGCCTTGGCAGCGGGACATCTTCACCCCTCCACTTT	CASSLGSGTSSPLHF
.	TRBJ2-1	TRBV6-4	.	TGTGCCAGCAGTGACAGTTTTCAGGGTAGTTCTGAGCAGTTCTTC	CASSDSFQGSSEQFF
once	TRBJ2-1	TRBV28	TRBD2	TGTGCCAGCAGTTTCCCCCCTAGCGGAAGGGACAATGAGCAGTTCTTC	CASSFPPSGRDNEQFF
.	TRBJ1-1	TRBV30	.	TGTGCCTGGAGCCTGGGGGCGGTGGAAGCTTTCTTT	CAWSLGAVEAFF
.	TRBJ1-1	TRBV27	.	TGTGCCAGCAGTTTATCCGCCAGTTTCACTGAAGCTTTCTTT	CASSLSASFTEAFF
.	TRBJ1-2	TRBV2	TRBD1	TGTGCCAGCGGCGCAGGGGGCTATGGCTACACCTTC	CASGAGGYGYTF
.	TRBJ1-6	TRBV28	TRBD1	TGTGCCAGCACCAGGACAGGGTTCTTTCCCCTCCACTTT	CASTRTGFFPLHF
.	TRBJ2-7	TRBV19	TRBD2	TGTGCCAGTAGGGGACCGGGACTAGCGTCCTACGAGCAGTACTTC	CASRGPGLASYEQYF
.	TRBJ2-7	TRBV4-1	TRBD1	TGCGCCAGCAGCCTCTGGCCGGGACAGGGCCGCGAGCAGTACTTC	CASSLWPGQGREQYF
.	TRBJ1-5	TRBV7-6	.	TGTGCCAGCATCCGGGTTTGCTATCCCTATAGACAGCCCCAGCATTTT	CASIRVCYPYRQPQHF
.	TRBJ2-3	TRBV10-1	TRBD2	TGCGCCAGCGATTACGACGGGCTAGCGGTCGACACTGGGGCAGATACGCAGTATTTT	CASDYDGLAVDTGADTQYF
.	TRBJ2-1	TRBV30	.	TGTGCCTGGAGTAAAAGGGGGGGACTTGAGCAGTTCTTC	CAWSKRGGLEQFF
.	TRBJ2-7	TRBV27	.	TGTGCCAGCAAACTAGGAGTAGGACACGAGCAGTACTTC	CASKLGVGHEQYF
.	TRBJ1-2	TRBV7-9	TRBD1	TGTTCCAGCAGCTTAGGGACAGCCTATGGCTACACCTTC	CSSSLGTAYGYTF
once	TRBJ2-2	TRBV27	TRBD1	TGTGCCAGCAGCGAACAGGGGGCGGGTAACACCGGGGAGCTGTTTTTT	CASSEQGAGNTGELFF
.	TRBJ2-7	TRBV6-5	.	TGTGCCAGCAGCCCCCAAGCTGGAGGGGCAGGGGAGCAGTACTTC	CASSPQAGGAGEQYF
.	TRBJ1-6	TRBV30	.	TGTGCCTGGAGTGTACTGCGGGGGGTTCGGTCGGATAATTCACCCCTCCACTTT	CAWSVLRGVRSDNSPLHF
.	TRBJ1-2	TRBV19	.	TGTGCCAGTAGTACCCAGACAGTAGGCTACACCTTC	CASSTQTVGYTF
.	TRBJ2-7	TRBV19	TRBD1	TGTGCCAGTAGTCCGGGACAGGGGCAATACGAGCAGTACTTC	CASSPGQGQYEQYF
.	TRBJ2-7	TRBV18	TRBD1	TGTGCCAGCTCACCACCATCGGGACAGGGGAGTTACGAGCAGTACTTC	CASSPPSGQGSYEQYF
.	TRBJ2-1	TRBV18	TRBD2	TGTGCCAGCTCACCCTTGACTAGCGGGAGGTGGTGGGGGAACAATGAGCAGTTCTTC	CASSPLTSGRWWGNNEQFF
.	TRBJ2-1	TRBV6-6	TRBD1	TGTGCCAGCAGCTTCGACAGGGTTGAGCAGTTCTTC	CASSFDRVEQFF
.	TRBJ2-5	TRBV18	.	TGTGCCAGCTCACCTCTATCCTCCTCGGAGACCCAGTACTTC	CASSPLSSSETQYF
.	TRBJ2-5	TRBV12-5	.	TGTGCTAGTGGTTTGTGGCAGGGTGGGCAAGAGACCCAGTACTTC	CASGLWQGGQETQYF
.	TRBJ1-3	TRBV18	TRBD1	TGTGCCAGCTCACCGACCACAGACAGGGGGCCTGGAAACACCATATATTTT	CASSPTTDRGPGNTIYF
.	TRBJ2-7	TRBV7-2	.	TGTGCCAGCAGCTTACTACTCCACTACGAGCAGTACTTC	CASSLLLHYEQYF
.	TRBJ2-7	TRBV5-1	TRBD2	TGCGCCAGCAGCTCTGGGACTAGCGGGAGGGCCGAGCAGTACTTC	CASSSGTSGRAEQYF
.	TRBJ2-2	TRBV7-3	TRBD2	TGTGCCAGCAGCCCCCAGACTAGCGGGGACGCCGGGGAGCTGTTTTTT	CASSPQTSGDAGELFF
.	TRBJ1-2	TRBV18	.	TGTGCCAGCTCACAGCGCTTCACAGAGGGAGATGGCTACACCTTC	CASSQRFTEGDGYTF
.	TRBJ2-7	TRBV2	TRBD2	TGTGCCAGCAGTCCCGGGACTAGCGGGGGGACCGAGCAGTACTTC	CASSPGTSGGTEQYF
.	TRBJ2-7	TRBV5-1	.	TGCGCCAGCAGCCCCACTAGCTCCTACGAGCAGTACTTC	CASSPTSSYEQYF
.	TRBJ2-7	TRBV4-2	.	TGTGCCAGCAGCCAAGCCCTATACAGAGGGGGAACCTACGAGCAGTACTTC	CASSQALYRGGTYEQYF
few	TRBJ1-1	TRBV7-8	TRBD1	TGTGCCAGCAGCCATGGGGCAGGGGGGTACACTGAAGCTTTCTTT	CASSHGAGGYTEAFF
once	TRBJ1-4	TRBV28	.	TGTGCCAGCAGCTCCCTAGGTCCTAATGAAAAACTGTTTTTT	CASSSLGPNEKLFF